Presented here are 15 T cell receptor beta chains from one specimen sequenced in a study of graft-versus-host responses after intestinal transplantation. Clones were sequenced by immunoSEQ multiplex PCR, and TCRdb holds only the in-frame ones, with some missing. The sample contains about 29,000 clones, 90% to 95% of which appear only once. This sample comprised PBMCs, obtained 66 days after intestinal transplant. These receptors were taken from a human patient who received an intestinal transplant, so some T cells may come from the graft donor.

The chain couples TRBV6-5 to TRBJ1-3, with D perhaps matching TRBD1 (6 bases). CDR3 length: 12 amino acids. The V gene's germline CDR1 is MNHEY and CDR2 SVGAGI. V lost 9 bases and J lost 5, with 11 bases in between. This chain's CDR3 is CARQGGRNTIYF. CDR3 in DNA: TGTGCCAGACAGGGTGGGAGAAACACCATATATTTT.

The chain joins TRBV9 to TRBJ2-3, with 12 bases matching TRBD2. Germline V gives CDR1 SGDLS, CDR2 YYNGEE. This CDR3 spans 17 amino acids. With V trimmed by 0 bases and J by 2 bases, 4 bases remained unmatched. The CDR3 spells CASSVGLAGAPTDTQYF. The CDR3 region has the DNA TGTGCCAGCAGCGTAGGACTAGCGGGGGCCCCCACAGATACGCAGTATTTT.

The chain couples TRBV18 to TRBJ2-7; 8 positions agree with TRBD1. The CDR3 has 14 residues. In germline, CDR1 is KGHSH, CDR2 LQKENI. V dropped 3 bases and J dropped 2; count of bases not matched to a gene: 3. CDR3 sequence reads: CASSPGDRTYEQYF. In nucleotides, the CDR3 is TGTGCCAGCTCACCCGGGGACAGGACCTACGAGCAGTACTTC.

The chain combines TRBV6-5 with TRBJ2-5; D could derive from TRBD1 or TRBD2 (5 bases each). Trimming removed 4 bases from V and 1 base from J, with 7 bases in between. The CDR3 contains 13 residues. Germline loops: CDR1 MNHEY, CDR2 SVGAGI. The CDR3 region has the DNA TGTGCCAGCAGTTGGGACGGCCAAGAGACCCAGTACTTC. It is translated as CASSWDGQETQYF.

The V call is TRBV18, the J call TRBJ2-7, with a tentative D call TRBD2 (6 bases). Germline CDR1 and CDR2: KGHSH and LQKENI. Trimming removed 6 bases at V and 4 bases at J, with 7 bases between. CDR3 length: 11 residues. The DNA of the CDR3 is TGTGCCAGCTCGGAGGGGTACGAGCAGTACTTC. Translated, it gives CASSEGYEQYF.

CDR3 protein: CASRPFSGGYTEAFF. In DNA, the CDR3 is TGTGCCAGCAGACCCTTCTCTGGGGGCTACACTGAAGCTTTCTTT. This rearrangement joins TRBV6-5 to TRBJ1-1; D might be TRBD1 (6 bases). There are 15 residues in the CDR3. V was pared by 6 bases and J by 3 bases, with 17 bases between. Germline V gene data show CDR1 as MNHEY and CDR2 as SVGAGI.

The chain combines TRBV20-1 with TRBJ1-4; D gene unclear. This CDR3 spans 11 amino acids. Trimming took 6 bases from V and 8 from J, leaving 10 bases between them. Per the germline V gene, CDR1 is DFQATT and CDR2 is SNEGSKA (reference sequence). The CDR3, as DNA: TGCAGTGCCCTCGCCTGGGAAAAACTGTTTTTT. This codes for CSALAWEKLFF.

The chain couples TRBV6-5 to TRBJ1-1; 9 bases line up with TRBD1. With 4 bases clipped from V and 9 bases from J, the junction kept 3 bases outside the gene matches. Germline values: CDR1 MNHEY, CDR2 SVGAGI. The CDR3 contains 12 residues. CDR3 bases: TGTGCCAGCAGTTTAGGACAGGGGAAAGCTTTCTTT. Protein: CASSLGQGKAFF.

The rearrangement joins TRBV11-2 to TRBJ2-7; D tentatively reads TRBD1 or TRBD2 (6 bases each). Trimming shortened V by 3 bases and J by 3 bases, and 18 bases separated the two germline ends. Germline-derived CDR1 and CDR2 are SGHAT and FQNNGV. This CDR3 has 16 amino acids. CDR3 DNA: TGTGCCAGCAGCTTGGGGGGCAGAGTCACAAACTACGAGCAGTACTTC. Translated: CASSLGGRVTNYEQYF.

The chain links TRBV5-6 to TRBJ2-5, with TRBD2 as a possible D gene (6 bases). V lost 2 bases and J lost 6, with 14 bases in between. The CDR3 extends over 14 amino acids. Germline loops: CDR1 SGHDT, CDR2 YYEEEE. This CDR3 is CASSFSTSRQTQYF. Written as DNA, the CDR3 is TGTGCCAGCAGCTTCTCCACTAGCAGACAGACCCAGTACTTC.

The rearrangement uses TRBV7-6 and TRBJ2-7; D remains unclear. This CDR3 is 14 amino acids long. V lost 3 bases and J lost 2, with 11 bases in between. Germline values: CDR1 SGHVS, CDR2 FNYEAQ. The CDR3 DNA reads as TGTGCCAGCAGCTTGGCCAAGGGCCCCTACGAGCAGTACTTC. Translating it yields CASSLAKGPYEQYF.

The chain recombines TRBV4-1 with TRBJ2-3; D unclear. The CDR3 covers 14 residues. Germline V gives CDR1 MGHRA, CDR2 YSYEKL. Trimming shortened V by 0 bases and J by 3 bases, and 7 bases separated the two germline ends. The CDR3 loop reads CASSQERMTDTQYF. In nucleotides, the CDR3 is TGCGCCAGCAGCCAAGAAAGGATGACAGATACGCAGTATTTT.

The CDR3: CASSRTGNTEAFF. The CDR3 coding sequence is TGTGCCAGCAGCCGGACAGGGAACACTGAAGCTTTCTTT. The chain employs TRBV7-2 and TRBJ1-1; 7 bases are a match to TRBD1. The junction had 1 base not matched to a gene; V was cut back by 5 bases and J by 1 base. Germline CDR1 reads SGHTA; CDR2 reads FQGNSA. This CDR3 has 13 amino acids.

The rearrangement links TRBV29-1 to TRBJ1-2, with D uncertain. CDR1 is SQVTM and CDR2 is ANQGSEA in the germline V gene. This CDR3 is built from 13 residues. V dropped 6 bases and J dropped 0 bases, with 11 bases sitting between them. CDR3 residues: CSVTEGANYGYTF. For the CDR3, the DNA is TGCAGCGTAACAGAAGGAGCTAACTATGGCTACACCTTC.

The genes are TRBV9 and TRBJ2-5; D not resolved. From germline, CDR1 is SGDLS and CDR2 YYNGEE. CDR3 size: 12 residues. Trimming left V 4 bases short and J 11 bases short, with 15 bases between. The CDR3 sequence: CASSSHDWDQYF. The CDR3 DNA is TGTGCCAGCAGCTCGCACGACTGGGATCAGTACTTC.